The clone carrying this T cell receptor beta chain was recorded a few times. Its target is not known. This sample was taken from a study of T-cell memory formation after mild COVID-19. The overall study: Clusters of TCRs were largely donor specific. Study-wide points: The study detected some responding clones in pre-infection memory, suggesting cross-reactive memory joined.

5'RACE primed at constant segments yielded TCR alpha and TCR beta cDNA libraries bearing sample barcodes and UMIs. TCRdb passed the 5' RACE reads through MiXCR, listing each CDR3 protein once. The sample holds some 70,000 distinct CDR3 sequences, approximately 15% seen once. Trimming took 6 bases from V and 0 from J, leaving 12 bases between them. This CDR3 has 14 residues. From germline, CDR1 is LGHDT and CDR2 YNNKEL (reference sequence). Sequenced material: PBMCs or a T cell subset sorted from them (not recorded which). The source is an adult woman who had mild COVID-19 (a few samples of this study predate the infection). Cell type and time point are not known. V gene TRBV3-1 combines with J gene TRBJ2-7; perhaps D is TRBD1 or TRBD2 (5 bases each). The CDR3 nucleotides are TGTGCCAGCAGGAACCGGGACGTCTCCTACGAGCAGTACTTC. Its protein product is CASRNRDVSYEQYF.